Below, one T cell receptor beta chain is given with its context. TCRdb's copy holds only in-frame clones and misses some; the assay was immunoSEQ multiplex PCR. The profile shows about 200,000 clones, 75% to 90% of them singletons. V lost 0 bases to trimming and J lost 10 bases, with 8 bases between them. The germline V gene has CDR1 SGHRS and CDR2 YFSETQ. The CDR3 extends over 13 amino acids. This sample is part of a study of blood T cell repertoires in COVID-19. Turning to the study itself: There were acute and convalescent COVID-19 samples, and they came from the United States, Italy and Spain.

V usage is TRBV5-1 and J usage is TRBJ1-6; D ambiguous. This TCR came from a man between 40 and 49 years old with acute or convalescent COVID-19. Source material: peripheral blood. As DNA, the CDR3 is TGCGCCAGCAGCTTGGAGACCGGGTCACCCCTCCACTTT. Translation: CASSLETGSPLHF. The variable domain in full, completed from reference TRBV5-1 and TRBJ1-6, reads KAGVTQTPRYLIKTRGQQVTLSCSPISGHRSVSWYQQTPGQGLQFLFEYFSETQRNKGNFPGRFSGRQFSNSRSEMNVSTLELGDSALYLCASSLETGSPLHFGNGTRLTVT.